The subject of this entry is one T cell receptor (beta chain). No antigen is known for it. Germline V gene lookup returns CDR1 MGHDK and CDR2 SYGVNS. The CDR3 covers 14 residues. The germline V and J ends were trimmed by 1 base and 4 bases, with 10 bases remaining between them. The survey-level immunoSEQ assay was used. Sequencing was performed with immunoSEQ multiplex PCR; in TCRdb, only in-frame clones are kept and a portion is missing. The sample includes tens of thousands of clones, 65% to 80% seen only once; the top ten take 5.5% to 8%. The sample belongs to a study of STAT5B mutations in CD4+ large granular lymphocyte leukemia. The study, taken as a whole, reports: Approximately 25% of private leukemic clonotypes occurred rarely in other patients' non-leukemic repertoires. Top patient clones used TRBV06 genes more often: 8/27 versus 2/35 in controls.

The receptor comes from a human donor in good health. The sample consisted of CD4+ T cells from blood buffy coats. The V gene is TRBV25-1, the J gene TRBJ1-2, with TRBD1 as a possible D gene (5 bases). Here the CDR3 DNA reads TGTGCCAGCAGTGAATGGAGGGGTAGCTATGGCTACACCTTC. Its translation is CASSEWRGSYGYTF.